A single sample is the source of the 24 T cell receptor beta chains below, sequenced in a study of blood T cells in healthy people across ages. Through a sample-barcoded 5' primer and a J-beta primer mix, a second PCR was run for roughly 6 to 11 cycles. One entry per CDR3 protein results from TCRdb running MiXCR on the 5' RACE reads. The data hold hundreds of thousands of distinct CDR3 sequences, with around a quarter observed a single time. This sample was also put to use in a study of T cells of mothers and their children.

The sample was blood. Source of these receptors: a boy between 10 and 17 years old in good health.

This chain connects TRBV27 to TRBJ1-2; D remains unclear. Germline V gene sequence: CDR1 MNHEY, CDR2 SMNVEV (reference sequence). This CDR3 is 13 amino acids long. V lost 1 base, J lost 4 bases, and 7 bases lay in between. The CDR3 is CASSLYGGYGYTF. The CDR3 bases are TGTGCCAGCAGTTTATACGGAGGCTATGGCTACACCTTC.

A remark on this clonotype: Relative to the germline gene, one junction end is altered; a read error may explain this. V usage is TRBV29-1 and J usage is TRBJ1-2; D remains ambiguous. Germline CDR1 is SQVTM and CDR2 is ANQGSEA. The CDR3 totals 15 residues. The CDR3 DNA sequence: TGCAGCGTTGAAGATCCGGGCGGATATAACTATGGCTACGCCTTC. Translation gives CSVEDPGGYNYGYAF. Variable domain in full (rest from reference TRBV29-1 and TRBJ1-2): SAVISQKPSRDICQRGTSLTIQCQVDSQVTMMFWYRQQPGQSLTLIATANQGSEATYESGFVIDKFPISRPNLTFSTLTVSNMSPEDSSIYLCSVEDPGGYNYGYAFGSGTRLTVV.

The chain uses TRBV11-2 and TRBJ2-5; D could derive from TRBD1 or TRBD2 (5 bases each). This CDR3 comprises 14 residues. The V end lost 4 bases, the J end lost 3 bases, and 12 bases lay between the germline ends. CDR1 and CDR2 from the germline V gene are SGHAT and FQNNGV. CDR3 DNA sequence: TGTGCCAGCAGCTGGGGCCGGGGAGAAGAGACCCAGTACTTC. The encoded protein is CASSWGRGEETQYF.

Comments on this clonotype: One end of the junction does not line up with germline, which may come from a read error. The chain is built from TRBV28 and TRBJ2-1; 7 nucleotides match TRBD1. The CDR3 extends over 14 amino acids. Germline V gene lookup returns CDR1 MDHEN and CDR2 SYDVKM. The CDR3 sequence: CASTSGTVSYEHYF. CDR3 sequence (DNA): TGTGCCAGCACCTCCGGGACAGTCTCCTACGAGCACTACTTC.

This clonotype turned up a few times. With a much larger clone just one base away, this may be a read error. J is TRBJ2-4 and V is TRBV2, with unresolved D. Germline CDR1 SNHLY, CDR2 FYNNEI. This CDR3 comprises 13 residues. CDR3 DNA: TGTGCCAGCAGTGGGGTGGGCCTCAACACTCAGTACTTC. Translation: CASSGVGLNTQYF.

This clonotype has a handful of counts. The chain links TRBV12-3 or TRBV12-4 to TRBJ2-2; TRBD1 matches 10 bases. Germline trimming cut 5 bases from V and 5 bases from J; bases unmatched to any gene: 8. This CDR3 region has 16 residues. CDR3 sequence reads: CASSHGQGGRTGELFF. In DNA, the CDR3 is TGTGCCAGCAGTCACGGACAGGGGGGAAGGACCGGGGAGCTGTTTTTT.

The chain couples TRBV20-1 to TRBJ2-5; 7 bases match TRBD1. With the DNA end fitting TRBJ2-1 better, the J assignment may be wrong. CDR1 and CDR2 from the germline V gene are DFQATT and SNEGSKA (reference sequence). The CDR3 is 11 amino acids. The CDR3 DNA reads TGCAGTGCTGAACAGGGGAATGAGCAGTTCTTC. It translates to CSAEQGNEQFF.

This clonotype was seen a handful of times. The genes are TRBV29-1 and TRBJ1-1; TRBD1 is a possible D gene (5 bases). Germline V lookup: CDR1 SQVTM, CDR2 ANQGSEA. The CDR3 totals 13 residues. V dropped 6 bases and J dropped 6 bases, with 17 bases sitting between them. The CDR3 sequence is CSVTRDWGSEAFF. The DNA of the CDR3 is TGCAGCGTAACCAGAGACTGGGGGTCTGAAGCTTTCTTT. Together with reference TRBV29-1 and TRBJ1-1, the CDR3 gives the full variable domain: SAVISQKPSRDICQRGTSLTIQCQVDSQVTMMFWYRQQPGQSLTLIATANQGSEATYESGFVIDKFPISRPNLTFSTLTVSNMSPEDSSIYLCSVTRDWGSEAFFGQGTRLTVV.

This chain links TRBV12-3 or TRBV12-4 with TRBJ2-5; no definite D call. V was pared by 3 bases and J by 5 bases, with 10 bases between. The CDR3 has 13 amino acids. CDR3 DNA: TGTGCCAGCAGTTTGTCCCCCTGGGAGACCCAGTACTTC. This gives the protein CASSLSPWETQYF.

This clonotype was counted only a few times. This rearrangement joins TRBV6-5 to TRBJ1-1, with D perhaps matching TRBD1 (5 bases). CDR1 is MNHEY, CDR2 SVGAGI, per germline. The CDR3 sequence is 14 residues long. The V and J ends lost 0 bases and 4 bases respectively, with 9 bases between them. The CDR3 coding sequence is TGTGCCAGCAGTTACTCGAGGGGTCGCACTGAAGCTTTCTTT. Translated, it gives CASSYSRGRTEAFF.

This clonotype was counted between two and nine times. V usage is TRBV14 and J usage is TRBJ2-1; D not resolved. Germline V CDR1 and CDR2: SGHDN, FVKESK. V lost 0 bases, J lost 0 bases, and 15 bases lay in between. CDR3 length: 18 residues. CDR3 sequence reads: CASSQDDGSLSSYNEQFF. The CDR3 DNA reads TGTGCCAGCAGCCAAGATGATGGCAGCCTAAGCTCCTACAATGAGCAGTTCTTC.

V gene TRBV12-3 or TRBV12-4 combines with J gene TRBJ1-1; 10 bases map to TRBD1. This CDR3 has 15 residues. The junction had 12 bases not matched to a gene; V was cut back by 3 bases and J by 11 bases. The CDR3 sequence is CASSFIGTGAQGAFF. For the CDR3, the DNA is TGTGCCAGCAGTTTTATCGGGACAGGGGCTCAGGGGGCTTTCTTT.

The chain carries TRBV4-1 and TRBJ2-1; TRBD1 or TRBD2 may be the D gene (5 bases each). Matching the DNA end better, TRBJ2-7 makes the J call doubtful. From germline, CDR1 is MGHRA and CDR2 YSYEKL. The CDR3 runs 15 residues. CDR3 coding DNA: TGCGCCAGCAGCCAAGATTTTGGGGGTTTGTACGAGCAGTACTTC. Its translation is CASSQDFGGLYEQYF.

This chain uses TRBV2 with TRBJ2-5, with D perhaps matching TRBD2 (6 bases). Between the trimmed V and J ends, which lost 6 bases and 0 bases, there was a span of 11 bases. This CDR3 contains 14 residues. Germline CDR1 is SNHLY and CDR2 is FYNNEI. This CDR3 reads CASRGLWYQETQYF. The CDR3 DNA is TGTGCCAGCAGGGGACTGTGGTACCAAGAGACCCAGTACTTC.

In the case of this clonotype: The conserved final phenylalanine or tryptophan is absent from the CDR3, which likely points to a read error. The limits of the CDR3 on the DNA are not certain, so only TCRdb's listed CDR3 is given. The chain recombines TRBV12-3 or TRBV12-4 with TRBJ1-4; no DNA check was done on the table's D call, TRBD1. The CDR3 adds up to 10 amino acids, both ends counted. The CDR3 is CASRYPGPPV.

This clonotype was counted a few times. This rearrangement joins TRBV10-3 to TRBJ1-1; a weak D match, TRBD1 (6 bases). This CDR3 comprises 13 residues. V lost 4 bases and J lost 1, with 7 bases in between. Germline loops: CDR1 ENHRY, CDR2 SYGVKD. The CDR3 reads CAISAQGNTEAFF. CDR3 sequence (DNA): TGTGCCATCAGTGCACAGGGGAACACTGAAGCTTTCTTT.

The chain couples TRBV7-2 to TRBJ2-4, with 9 nucleotides matching TRBD2. The CDR3 spans 19 residues. Germline CDR1 reads SGHTA; CDR2 reads FQGNSA. V lost 4 bases, J lost 0 bases, and 13 bases stayed unmatched. The DNA of the CDR3 is TGTGCCAGCAGCTCCGGCGGGAGGGCCCGAGTTGGAGCCAAAAACATTCAGTACTTC. Its translation: CASSSGGRARVGAKNIQYF.

The chain combines TRBV18 with TRBJ1-1, with 8 bases identical to TRBD1. This CDR3 is 14 amino acids long. Germline V gene lookup returns CDR1 KGHSH and CDR2 LQKENI. J lost 6 bases, V lost 6 bases, and 9 bases had no gene match. The CDR3 reads CASSQDRERSEAFF. In nucleotides, the CDR3 is TGTGCCAGCTCCCAGGACAGGGAGAGGTCTGAAGCTTTCTTT.

The chain employs TRBV4-1 and TRBJ2-7; weak D call: TRBD2 (6 bases). Trimming removed 0 bases from V and 1 base from J, with 10 bases in between. The V gene's germline CDR1 is MGHRA and CDR2 YSYEKL. This CDR3 contains 15 residues. CDR3 DNA: TGCGCCAGCAGCCAAGAAACTAGCCTATCCTACGAGCAGTACTTC. It specifies CASSQETSLSYEQYF.

A few counts support this clonotype. The chain employs TRBV4-1 and TRBJ2-7, with a possible D match to TRBD1 (6 bases). Germline assignment: CDR1 MGHRA and CDR2 YSYEKL. V was cut by 0 bases and J by 6 bases, with 15 bases left in between. There are 15 residues in the CDR3. The CDR3 reads CASSQDKVQGTEQYF. In nucleotides, the CDR3 is TGCGCCAGCAGCCAAGATAAGGTCCAGGGGACCGAGCAGTACTTC.

This clonotype was seen only a few times. This sequence joins TRBV4-2 and TRBJ1-2, with 10 bases aligning to TRBD1. The trim removed 1 base at V and 4 bases at J, leaving 12 bases unmatched. This CDR3 has 18 residues. The germline gives CDR1 LGHNA, CDR2 YNFKEQ. The CDR3 DNA is TGTGCCAGCAGCCAAGTCTTTGGCGGGACAGGGGATTCCTATGGCTACACCTTC. Translating it yields CASSQVFGGTGDSYGYTF.

The chain couples TRBV9 to TRBJ2-5; no clear D gene. The V gene lost 0 bases and the J gene lost 0 bases, with 3 bases spanning the gap. Germline V gives CDR1 SGDLS, CDR2 YYNGEE. The CDR3 consists of 13 residues. CDR3 DNA: TGTGCCAGCAGCGTAGCCTACCAAGAGACCCAGTACTTC. This sequence encodes CASSVAYQETQYF. The full variable domain, rest sourced from reference TRBV9 and TRBJ2-5, is DSGVTQTPKHLITATGQRVTLRCSPRSGDLSVYWYQQSLDQGLQFLIQYYNGEERAKGNILERFSAQQFPDLHSELNLSSLELGDSALYFCASSVAYQETQYFGPGTRLLVL.

V gene TRBV19 combines with J gene TRBJ2-3; 7 bases line up with TRBD1. CDR1 LNHDA and CDR2 SQIVND come from the germline V gene (reference sequence). The V segment lost 5 bases and the J segment 5 bases; nucleotides outside the gene matches: 13. This CDR3 spans 16 amino acids. The CDR3 nucleotides are TGTGCCAGTAGTCCAACAGGGGAATTGGGCCTAGATACGCAGTATTTT. Translated: CASSPTGELGLDTQYF.

This clonotype was counted a few times. The genes are TRBV6-5 and TRBJ1-1; the D gene is possibly TRBD1 (6 bases). This CDR3 has 14 amino acids. Trimming shortened V by 2 bases and J by 4 bases, and 11 bases separated the two germline ends. The germline CDR1 and CDR2 sequences are MNHEY and SVGAGI. The CDR3 region has the DNA TGTGCCAGCAGTTACCAGGGGATGGCCACTGAAGCTTTCTTT. The encoded protein is CASSYQGMATEAFF.